A single sample gave rise to the 18 T cell receptor beta chains below, sequenced in a study of OX40 agonist ivuxolimab in advanced cancers. Libraries were prepared by immunoSEQ multiplex PCR; TCRdb keeps only in-frame clonotypes and omits some of them. The sample lists about 48,000 clones, 85% to 90% occurring once. The specimen was CD4+ or CD8+ T cells sorted from blood, collected in a trial of the OX40 agonist ivuxolimab. The receptors come from an adult with an advanced solid tumor such as melanoma, head and neck, liver or kidney cancer.

CDR3 region: CATSSPADLDYGYTF. CDR3 sequence (DNA): TGTGCCACCAGCTCGCCCGCGGATTTGGACTATGGCTACACCTTC. The rearrangement links TRBV15 to TRBJ1-2; D uncertain. V lost 5 bases and J lost 3, with 16 bases in between. Germline V gene data show CDR1 as LNHNV and CDR2 as YYDKDF (reference sequence). The CDR3 totals 15 residues.

This clone was seen more than once but under ten times. This chain uses TRBV2 with TRBJ1-2; a possible D gene is TRBD1 (6 bases). Looked up from germline, CDR1 is SNHLY and CDR2 is FYNNEI. V dropped 11 bases and J dropped 5 bases, with 18 bases sitting between them. This CDR3 region has 13 residues. The CDR3 nucleotides are TGTGCCGGGAGGGTACAGGGAGAATATGGCTACACCTTC. Amino acid sequence: CAGRVQGEYGYTF.

This chain uses TRBV6-6 with TRBJ1-5; D not certain. The germline CDR1 and CDR2 sequences are MNHNY and SVGAGI (reference sequence). V lost 1 base and J 2 bases, leaving 12 bases between the germline ends. This CDR3 has 16 residues. As DNA, the CDR3 is TGTGCCAGCAGTTACTTCCCCTCAGGAGGCAATCAGCCCCAGCATTTT. Protein: CASSYFPSGGNQPQHF.

The chain joins TRBV6-1 to TRBJ1-4; unclear D gene. This CDR3 comprises 11 residues. Germline V gene sequence: CDR1 MNHNS, CDR2 SASEGT. The CDR3 protein is CASRFNEKLFF. In nucleotides, the CDR3 is TGTGCTAGTCGGTTTAATGAAAAACTGTTTTTT.

The gene calls are TRBV27 and TRBJ2-2; no reliable D call. V was cut by 2 bases and J by 7 bases, with 11 bases left in between. Germline CDR1 reads MNHEY; CDR2 reads SMNVEV (reference sequence). There are 14 residues in the CDR3. In nucleotides, the CDR3 is TGTGCCAGCAGTTTAAACCAGGCGAGCGGGGAGCTGTTTTTT. Its translation: CASSLNQASGELFF.

The V call is TRBV9, the J call TRBJ2-1; TRBD1 matches at 10 bases. The J segment lost 4 bases and the V segment lost 3 bases, leaving 7 bases of the junction unmatched. CDR1 is SGDLS and CDR2 is YYNGEE in the germline V gene. The CDR3 length is 16 residues. CDR3 loop: CASSERTGGVYNEQFF. CDR3 sequence (DNA): TGTGCCAGCAGCGAAAGGACAGGGGGTGTTTACAATGAGCAGTTCTTC.

The rearrangement joins TRBV6-5 to TRBJ1-2; D not resolved. CDR1 MNHEY and CDR2 SVGAGI come from the germline V gene. The V end was cut by 6 bases, the J end by 4 bases, with 6 bases between. This CDR3 is 11 amino acids long. The DNA of the CDR3 is TGTGCCAGCAGGGCTGGCTATGGCTACACCTTC. Translation: CASRAGYGYTF.

The chain recombines TRBV6-7 with TRBJ2-7; 11 bases map to TRBD2. TRBV6-7 carries the ORF label, with uncertain function. The CDR3 has 19 residues. V shed 0 bases and J 5 bases; nucleotides not matched to a gene: 15. The CDR3 here is CASSYSTPMKLAGDHEQYF. In DNA form, the CDR3 reads TGTGCCAGCAGTTACTCCACGCCGATGAAACTAGCGGGGGATCACGAGCAGTACTTC.

To note about this clone: Other DNA variants within this sample encode the same CDR3. This chain links TRBV11-2 with TRBJ2-7; maybe TRBD2 (7 bases). This CDR3 region has 13 residues. Germline V gives CDR1 SGHAT, CDR2 FQNNGV. V was clipped by 5 bases and J by 4 bases, with 12 bases between them. The CDR3 reads CASSLAGAYEQYF. As DNA, the CDR3 is TGTGCCAGCAGCCTCGCGGGGGCATACGAGCAGTACTTC.

The chain recombines TRBV7-6 with TRBJ2-3; TRBD1 might be the D (5 bases). CDR3 length: 14 amino acids. The ends were cut back, 0 bases at V and 4 bases at J, with 8 bases in the middle. Germline V gene sequence: CDR1 SGHVS, CDR2 FNYEAQ. The chain's CDR3 is CASSLALGADTQYF. The CDR3 DNA reads TGTGCCAGCAGCTTAGCGTTAGGGGCAGATACGCAGTATTTT.

The chain combines TRBV4-1 with TRBJ2-7; 8 bases map to TRBD2. There are 13 residues in the CDR3. The germline gives CDR1 MGHRA, CDR2 YSYEKL. The trim removed 4 bases at V and 6 bases at J, leaving 5 bases unmatched. In DNA form, the CDR3 reads TGCGCCAGCAGCCGGGGCGGGGGGAGCGAGCAGTACTTC. This codes for CASSRGGGSEQYF.

This clone has more than one count but fewer than ten. This sequence joins TRBV9 and TRBJ1-5; a possible D gene is TRBD1 (5 bases). In germline, CDR1 is SGDLS, CDR2 YYNGEE. The CDR3 has 15 residues. V lost 4 bases, J lost 0 bases, and 11 bases lay in between. CDR3 loop: CASSSTGGSNQPQHF. The DNA of the CDR3 is TGTGCCAGCAGCTCGACTGGGGGTAGCAATCAGCCCCAGCATTTT. Looking up the rest from reference TRBV9 and TRBJ1-5 gives the full variable domain: DSGVTQTPKHLITATGQRVTLRCSPRSGDLSVYWYQQSLDQGLQFLIQYYNGEERAKGNILERFSAQQFPDLHSELNLSSLELGDSALYFCASSSTGGSNQPQHFGDGTRLSIL.

This rearrangement joins TRBV30 to TRBJ1-1; D unclear. V gave up 2 bases and J gave up 3 bases, with 10 bases separating them. The CDR3 spans 13 residues. The germline CDR1 and CDR2 sequences are GTSNPN and SVGIG (reference sequence). CDR3 protein: CAWSTDVDTEAFF. Written as DNA, the CDR3 is TGTGCCTGGAGTACGGATGTGGACACTGAAGCTTTCTTT.

The rearrangement links TRBV7-9 to TRBJ2-7, with D uncertain. Germline V gene data show CDR1 as SEHNR and CDR2 as FQNEAQ (reference sequence). Trimming shortened V by 5 bases and J by 2 bases, and 7 bases separated the two germline ends. This CDR3 comprises 12 residues. Written as DNA, the CDR3 is TGTGCCAGCAGCCCCGAAGCCTACGAGCAGTACTTC. This sequence encodes CASSPEAYEQYF.

This clone was seen just once. The chain is built from TRBV18 and TRBJ2-3; D unresolved. Trimming cost V 2 bases and J 0 bases, with 3 bases left between them. The CDR3 has 13 residues. The germline CDR1 and CDR2 sequences are KGHSH and LQKENI. CDR3 sequence (DNA): TGTGCCAGCTCACCAGAAAGCACAGATACGCAGTATTTT. Its protein is CASSPESTDTQYF.

V usage is TRBV28 and J usage is TRBJ1-1; TRBD1 might be the D (5 bases). V was cut by 3 bases and J by 4 bases, with 12 bases left in between. Per germline, CDR1 MDHEN and CDR2 SYDVKM. The CDR3 has 14 residues. CDR3 DNA: TGTGCCAGCAGTTTCAGGGAGGGATTCACTGAAGCTTTCTTT. It translates to CASSFREGFTEAFF.

The chain employs TRBV9 and TRBJ1-2, with D unclear. V lost 0 bases and J 6 bases, leaving 12 bases between the germline ends. The CDR3 is 14 residues long. The V gene's germline CDR1 is SGDLS and CDR2 YYNGEE. The CDR3 bases are TGTGCCAGCAGCGTAGCTATAGGGAGTCATGGCTACACCTTC. As protein: CASSVAIGSHGYTF.

The chain links TRBV7-9 to TRBJ2-7; D call uncertain. The CDR3 loop spans 13 amino acids. V was pared by 1 base and J by 5 bases, with 9 bases between. CDR1 SEHNR and CDR2 FQNEAQ come from the germline V gene (reference sequence). CDR3: CASSLVLTNEQYF. The DNA for the CDR3 is TGTGCCAGCAGCTTAGTGTTGACGAACGAGCAGTACTTC.